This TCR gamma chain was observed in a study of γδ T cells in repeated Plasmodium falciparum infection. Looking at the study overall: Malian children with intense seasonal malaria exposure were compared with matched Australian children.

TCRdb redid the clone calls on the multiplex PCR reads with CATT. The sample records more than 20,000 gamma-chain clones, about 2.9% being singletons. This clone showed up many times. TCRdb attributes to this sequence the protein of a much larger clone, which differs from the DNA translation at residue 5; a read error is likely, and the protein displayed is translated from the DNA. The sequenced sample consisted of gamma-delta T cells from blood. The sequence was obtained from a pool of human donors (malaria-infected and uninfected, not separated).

The CDR3 sequence: CATWGKYKKLF. The DNA of the CDR3 is TGTGCCACCTGGGGCAAGTATAAGAAACTCTTT. The chain employs TRGV2 and TRGJ1 or TRGJ2. V dropped 5 bases and J dropped 7; count of bases not matched to a gene: 5. The CDR3 covers 11 residues. Germline-derived CDR1 and CDR2 are EGSNGY and YDSYNSKV.